These 24 T cell receptor beta chains originate from one sample sequenced in a study of identifying expanded T cells in peripheral blood. Profiled with immunoSEQ multiplex PCR; TCRdb holds only in-frame clones, not every one. This sample has roughly 100,000 clones, with approximately 89% found just once. The specimen was blood. All receptors come from a person aged 18-69 years in good health.

V gene TRBV7-9 combines with J gene TRBJ1-2; a possible D gene is TRBD1 (5 bases). The CDR3 length is 14 residues. CDR1 and CDR2 from the germline V gene are SEHNR and FQNEAQ (reference sequence). V lost 5 bases, J lost 5 bases, and 15 bases lay in between. The CDR3 region is CASSNPGTDYGYTF. CDR3 DNA: TGTGCCAGCAGCAACCCCGGGACGGATTATGGCTACACCTTC.

The chain links TRBV4-1 to TRBJ2-7; possibly TRBD1 for D (5 bases). The V gene lost 0 bases and the J gene lost 3 bases, with 15 bases spanning the gap. This CDR3 region has 16 residues. Germline V gene lookup returns CDR1 MGHRA and CDR2 YSYEKL. The CDR3 region has the DNA TGCGCCAGCAGCCAAGAGAGTGTAGGGGTAAGCTACGAGCAGTACTTC. This encodes CASSQESVGVSYEQYF.

The chain has TRBV7-2 and TRBJ1-1; TRBD1 matches at 8 bases. Germline values: CDR1 SGHTA, CDR2 FQGNSA. Trimming removed 5 bases from V and 1 base from J; junction bases left unmatched: 3. CDR3 size: 14 residues. CDR3 protein: CASSPDRGNTEAFF. CDR3 DNA sequence: TGTGCCAGCAGCCCTGACAGGGGGAACACTGAAGCTTTCTTT.

The chain is built from TRBV5-1 and TRBJ2-3; tentatively, D is TRBD2 (6 bases). Looked up from germline, CDR1 is SGHRS and CDR2 is YFSETQ. The CDR3 contains 15 residues. V lost 0 bases and J lost 2, with 10 bases in between. CDR3 residues: CASSLGGLLTDTQYF. The CDR3 DNA sequence: TGCGCCAGCAGCTTGGGGGGACTTCTCACAGATACGCAGTATTTT. Using reference TRBV5-1 and TRBJ2-3 for the parts outside the CDR3, the full variable domain is KAGVTQTPRYLIKTRGQQVTLSCSPISGHRSVSWYQQTPGQGLQFLFEYFSETQRNKGNFPGRFSGRQFSNSRSEMNVSTLELGDSALYLCASSLGGLLTDTQYFGPGTRLTVL.

This clone was seen a handful of times. The chain is built from TRBV5-1 and TRBJ2-2; D remains ambiguous. The V end lost 0 bases, the J end lost 3 bases, and 0 bases lay between the germline ends. Germline V CDR1 and CDR2: SGHRS, YFSETQ. The CDR3 has 12 amino acids. The CDR3 nucleotides read TGCGCCAGCAGCTTGGACACCGGGGAGCTGTTTTTT. Its translation: CASSLDTGELFF. The full variable domain, completed using reference TRBV5-1 and TRBJ2-2, is KAGVTQTPRYLIKTRGQQVTLSCSPISGHRSVSWYQQTPGQGLQFLFEYFSETQRNKGNFPGRFSGRQFSNSRSEMNVSTLELGDSALYLCASSLDTGELFFGEGSRLTVL.

This chain connects TRBV9 to TRBJ2-2; 15 bases align to TRBD2. V was clipped by 2 bases and J by 6 bases; unmatched bases: 2. CDR1 is SGDLS and CDR2 is YYNGEE in the germline V gene. The CDR3 length is 16 residues. The CDR3 is CASSVGLAGGPGELFF. The CDR3 DNA reads as TGTGCCAGCAGCGTCGGACTAGCGGGAGGGCCCGGGGAGCTGTTTTTT.

This clone has just a few counts. This chain uses TRBV10-3 with TRBJ2-2; perhaps TRBD1 as D (6 bases). Germline lookup yields CDR1 ENHRY and CDR2 SYGVKD. Trimming cost V 10 bases and J 2 bases, with 17 bases left between them. The length of the CDR3 is 15 residues. The CDR3 nucleotides read TGTGCCACCAATACTTGGGGGCAAAACACCGGGGAGCTGTTTTTT. Translating it yields CATNTWGQNTGELFF.

This CDR3 reads CASSHSATNEKLFF. DNA of the CDR3: TGTGCCAGCAGCCACTCAGCAACTAATGAAAAACTGTTTTTT. The rearrangement uses TRBV14 and TRBJ1-4; D not resolved. Trimming took 3 bases from V and 0 from J, leaving 5 bases between them. The CDR3 totals 14 residues. The V gene's germline CDR1 is SGHDN and CDR2 FVKESK. Full variable domain (rest looked up from reference TRBV14 and TRBJ1-4): EAGVTQFPSHSVIEKGQTVTLRCDPISGHDNLYWYRRVMGKEIKFLLHFVKESKQDESGMPNNRFLAERTGGTYSTLKVQPAELEDSGVYFCASSHSATNEKLFFGSGTQLSVL.

The CDR3 DNA is TGTGCCAGCAGCTTAAAGGACACCCACGAGCAGTACTTC. It specifies CASSLKDTHEQYF. This sequence joins TRBV7-6 and TRBJ2-7, with D tentatively TRBD1 (5 bases). The V end was cut by 2 bases, the J end by 5 bases, with 10 bases between. CDR3 length: 13 amino acids. CDR1 and CDR2 from the germline V gene are SGHVS and FNYEAQ. The complete variable domain, with remaining parts taken from reference TRBV7-6 and TRBJ2-7, reads GAGVSQSPRYKVTKRGQDVALRCDPISGHVSLYWYRQALGQGPEFLTYFNYEAQQDKSGLPNDRFSAERPEGSISTLTIQRTEQRDSAMYRCASSLKDTHEQYFGPGTRLTVT.

The V and J genes are TRBV10-3 and TRBJ2-1; 9 bases are a match to TRBD1. The germline V gene encodes CDR1 ENHRY and CDR2 SYGVKD. This CDR3 spans 14 amino acids. Losses at the gene ends were 6 bases for V and 11 bases for J; bases not matched to a gene: 11. CDR3 sequence (DNA): TGTGCCATCAGCCCGGGACAGGGAGCTATTAAGCAGTTCTTC. Amino acid sequence: CAISPGQGAIKQFF.

CDR3 sequence reads: CASSNLPSIPGQPQHF. The CDR3 DNA reads TGTGCCAGTAGTAATCTCCCTTCTATTCCAGGTCAGCCCCAGCATTTT. J is TRBJ1-5 and V is TRBV19, with D hard to call. V shed 4 bases and J shed 6 bases, with 19 bases lying between them. The CDR3 sequence is 16 residues long. Germline lookup yields CDR1 LNHDA and CDR2 SQIVND (reference sequence).

This chain joins TRBV5-4 and TRBJ2-7; TRBD1 is a possible D gene (5 bases). Germline CDR1 and CDR2: SGHNT and YYREEE (reference sequence). Trimming cost V 2 bases and J 6 bases, with 15 bases left between them. This CDR3 region has 14 residues. The CDR3 nucleotides are TGTGCCAGCAGCTTTGACAGTATGATGACCGAGCAGTACTTC. Encoded protein: CASSFDSMMTEQYF.

The chain employs TRBV6-1 and TRBJ2-7; D is undetermined. The V gene lost 7 bases and the J gene lost 2 bases, with 12 bases spanning the gap. CDR3 length equals 13 residues. Per germline, CDR1 MNHNS and CDR2 SASEGT. The CDR3: CASIPTHTYEQYF. The DNA of the CDR3 is TGTGCCAGCATACCGACCCACACCTACGAGCAGTACTTC.

The DNA for the CDR3 is TGCGCCAGCAGCGTCGTGGGGGACAGCCTCTACGAGCAGTACTTC. It is translated as CASSVVGDSLYEQYF. The chain uses TRBV5-1 and TRBJ2-7; 7 nucleotides align to TRBD1. The CDR3 has 15 residues. Germline V gives CDR1 SGHRS, CDR2 YFSETQ. V shed 4 bases, J shed 3 bases, and the junction held 10 bases outside the gene matches.

This chain links TRBV10-3 with TRBJ2-7, with D possibly TRBD2 on 6 matching bases. The germline V gene encodes CDR1 ENHRY and CDR2 SYGVKD. This CDR3 region has 13 residues. V lost 6 bases and J lost 3, with 12 bases in between. For the CDR3, the DNA is TGTGCCATCAGCCGGGACTCGGGCTACGAGCAGTACTTC. The encoded protein is CAISRDSGYEQYF.

V and J are TRBV7-3 and TRBJ1-2; D is possibly TRBD1 (5 bases). Looked up from germline, CDR1 is SGHTA and CDR2 is FQGTGA. The CDR3 totals 16 residues. V was pared by 5 bases and J by 4 bases, with 20 bases between. CDR3 region: CASSQNGRGQAYGYTF. The CDR3 nucleotides are TGTGCCAGCAGCCAGAACGGAAGAGGACAAGCCTATGGCTACACCTTC.

The chain is built from TRBV5-1 and TRBJ2-3; TRBD1 or TRBD2 may be the D gene (5 bases each). The length of the CDR3 is 14 residues. Germline V gene lookup returns CDR1 SGHRS and CDR2 YFSETQ. Trimming removed 4 bases at V and 2 bases at J, with 11 bases between. CDR3: CASSSRDLTDTQYF. The CDR3 nucleotides read TGCGCCAGCAGCAGCCGGGACCTCACAGATACGCAGTATTTT.

The chain is built from TRBV14 and TRBJ1-6, with a weak D call TRBD1 (5 bases). V was pared by 4 bases and J by 7 bases, with 17 bases between. Looked up from germline, CDR1 is SGHDN and CDR2 is FVKESK. The CDR3 totals 16 residues. The CDR3 sequence is CASSLRGGRGNSPLHF. Written as DNA, the CDR3 is TGTGCCAGCAGCCTACGTGGGGGACGGGGGAATTCACCCCTCCACTTT.

This rearrangement joins TRBV7-3 to TRBJ2-1; D unclear. The germline CDR1 and CDR2 sequences are SGHTA and FQGTGA. Trimming left V 5 bases short and J 7 bases short, with 18 bases between. The CDR3 extends over 15 amino acids. CDR3 coding DNA: TGTGCCAGCAGCCCCGCTACCGTGTTCCTGAATGAGCAGTTCTTC. Translated, it gives CASSPATVFLNEQFF.

This sequence joins TRBV2 and TRBJ2-7; TRBD1 is a possible D gene (6 bases). V lost 4 bases and J lost 6, with 7 bases in between. Germline values: CDR1 SNHLY, CDR2 FYNNEI. The CDR3 loop spans 11 amino acids. CDR3 residues: CASSVRGEQYF. Here the CDR3 DNA reads TGTGCCAGCAGTGTCAGGGGCGAGCAGTACTTC.

The chain couples TRBV5-4 to TRBJ2-3; TRBD2 matches 8 bases. CDR3 size: 17 residues. V shed 0 bases and J 0 bases; nucleotides not matched to a gene: 6. From germline, CDR1 is SGHNT and CDR2 YYREEE (reference sequence). CDR3 in DNA: TGTGCCAGCAGCTTGGGGCTAGCGGGCCCTAGCACAGATACGCAGTATTTT. This sequence encodes CASSLGLAGPSTDTQYF.

This chain connects TRBV21-1 to TRBJ2-7; TRBD1, as called in the table, went unchecked against the DNA. TRBV21-1 is assigned pseudogene status. This CDR3 contains 12 residues. CDR3 bases: TGTGCCAGCAGCAAGACAGCCTACGAGCAGTACTTC. This encodes CASSKTAYEQYF.

The chain employs TRBV14 and TRBJ2-7, with D maybe TRBD1 (5 bases). Germline values: CDR1 SGHDN, CDR2 FVKESK. The ends were cut back, 4 bases at V and 5 bases at J, with 15 bases in the middle. The CDR3 consists of 14 residues. The CDR3 DNA sequence: TGTGCCAGCAGCCTTTCCCCCAGGGTCCACGAGCAGTACTTC. It encodes CASSLSPRVHEQYF.

The rearrangement joins TRBV6-1 to TRBJ1-5; no firm D call. Germline loops: CDR1 MNHNS, CDR2 SASEGT. The V and J ends lost 2 bases and 3 bases respectively, with 2 bases between them. CDR3 length equals 12 residues. The CDR3 DNA is TGTGCCAGCAGTGAATTCAATCAGCCCCAGCATTTT. Its translation: CASSEFNQPQHF.